Each of the 5 T cell receptor beta chains below was sequenced from the same sample in a study of T-cell memory formation after mild COVID-19. Using its own MiXCR run on the 5' RACE reads, TCRdb lists one record per CDR3 protein. This sample has about 200,000 distinct CDR3 sequences, with about 9.2% found just once. Sequenced sample: PBMCs or a T cell subset sorted from them (not recorded which). The receptors were gathered from a man between 18 and 35 years old who had mild COVID-19 (a few samples of this study predate the infection). Cell type and time point are not known.

This clonotype was found a few times. The gene calls are TRBV4-3 and TRBJ2-6; D may be TRBD1 or TRBD2 (5 bases each). The CDR3 totals 18 residues. The germline V and J ends were trimmed by 1 base and 6 bases, with 19 bases remaining between them. The germline gives CDR1 LGHNA, CDR2 YSLEER. CDR3 residues: CASSQAGTGLREANVLTF. As DNA, the CDR3 is TGCGCCAGCAGCCAAGCCGGGACCGGGCTTAGGGAGGCCAACGTCCTGACTTTC.

This clonotype turned up a few times. The rearrangement joins TRBV7-9 to TRBJ1-1; D not certain. This CDR3 comprises 13 residues. With 4 bases removed from V and 0 bases from J, the gap between germline ends came to 6 bases. CDR1 and CDR2 from the germline V gene are SEHNR and FQNEAQ (reference sequence). The CDR3 loop is CASSSTMNTEAFF. CDR3 DNA: TGTGCCAGCAGCTCCACCATGAACACTGAAGCTTTCTTT.

The V gene is TRBV29-1, the J gene TRBJ1-2; the D is unclear. Germline V gives CDR1 SQVTM, CDR2 ANQGSEA. V lost 4 bases and J lost 6, with 12 bases in between. This CDR3 region has 12 residues. CDR3 in DNA: TGCAGCGTTGCTTCACTTAGGGATGGCTACACCTTC. Translated, it gives CSVASLRDGYTF.

J is TRBJ2-3 and V is TRBV4-1, with D perhaps TRBD1 or TRBD2 (5 bases each). CDR1 MGHRA and CDR2 YSYEKL come from the germline V gene. V lost 1 base and J lost 5, with 16 bases in between. This CDR3 spans 16 amino acids. CDR3 residues: CASSQGGTGLRDTQYF. The CDR3 region has the DNA TGCGCCAGCAGCCAAGGTGGGACGGGGCTAAGAGATACGCAGTATTTT.

Many counts were recorded for this clonotype. The V and J genes are TRBV12-3 or TRBV12-4 and TRBJ1-1; D is unclear. Trimming cost V 3 bases and J 5 bases, with 10 bases left between them. This CDR3 spans 13 amino acids. The CDR3 is CASSFRVGTEAFF. CDR3 DNA sequence: TGTGCCAGCAGTTTCCGGGTAGGGACTGAAGCTTTCTTT.